This is a list of T cell receptor beta chains from one sample in a study of CD8+ T cells in alopecia areata. Sequencing used immunoSEQ multiplex PCR; TCRdb keeps in-frame clones, though not all of them. Of 150,000 or so clones listed, under 60% are singletons. This sample comprised CD4+ T cells sorted from blood, obtained at week 0. The source is a human donor with alopecia areata. Both conserved end residues are part of each CDR3. Size values are once, few and many counts, or a class for expanded clones, and some rows have none.

>NA|TRBV6-5|TRBJ2-2
CASIDRGRHTGELFF
>NA|TRBV30|TRBJ1-6
CASRDLNSPLHF
>NA|TRBV4-3|TRBJ1-2
CASSQEFWGYGYTF
>NA|TRBV7-9|TRBJ2-7
CASSPKGPYEQYF
>once|TRBV11-2|TRBJ1-2
CASSFRQGIDGYTF
>NA|TRBV9|TRBJ1-3
CASSVEGAGNTIYF
>NA|TRBV9|TRBJ2-1
CASSPQVSYNEQFF
>NA|TRBV27|TRBJ1-1
CASSGQGWTEAFF
>once|TRBV5-1|TRBJ2-7
CASSSSLGYEQYF
>NA|TRBV29-1|TRBJ1-1
CAVSRGGNTEAFF
>NA|TRBV29-1|TRBJ1-4
CSARLRVREKLFF
>few|TRBV7-2|TRBJ1-2
CASSSGQNYGYTF
>few|TRBV11-2|TRBJ2-3
CASSQNTDTQYF
>NA|TRBV4-3|TRBJ2-3
CASSQVFYQGHLPSTDTQYF
>NA|TRBV6-8|TRBJ1-5
CASTDRPLNQPQHF
>NA|TRBV13|TRBJ2-7
CASSSRTGDEQYF
>NA|TRBV10-3|TRBJ2-1
CAIRSRVNEQFF
>NA|TRBV30|TRBJ1-1
CAWSVTSNTEAFF
>once|TRBV7-9|TRBJ2-5
CASSLGTSGSSRTQYF
>few|TRBV7-6|TRBJ2-5
CASSYQETQYF
>NA|TRBV19|TRBJ1-2
CASSIAPTGSVYGYTF
>NA|TRBV25-1|TRBJ2-5
CASVTGTSGWETQYF
>NA|TRBV19|TRBJ1-1
CASSPRGWNTEAFF
>NA|TRBV16|TRBJ2-6
CASSQGGANVLTF
>NA|TRBV29-1|TRBJ1-1
CSAVVTNTEAFF
>NA|TRBV27|TRBJ1-4
CASSLSVGAPEKLFF
>once|TRBV7-8|TRBJ2-3
CASSLDQAGGYTDTQYF
>NA|TRBV5-1|TRBJ2-5
CASSFNAGAGWETQYF
>NA|TRBV7-9|TRBJ1-3
CASSSMNTIYF
>NA|TRBV7-2|TRBJ2-4
CASSPPMTSSAKNIQYF
>NA|TRBV7-2|TRBJ2-7
CASSLVPDRPYEQYF
>NA|TRBV7-9|TRBJ1-1
CASSTGIEATEAFF
>few|TRBV29-1|TRBJ1-1
CSVPPGGLNTEAFF
>NA|TRBV29-1|TRBJ2-2
CSAGNAAGELFF
>NA|TRBV23-1|TRBJ2-5
CASSSRDNKETQYF
>few|TRBV6-6|TRBJ2-1
CASRQTSARRRNEQFF
>NA|TRBV5-6|TRBJ2-6
CASSLGFRNLGANVLTF
>NA|TRBV5-6|TRBJ2-6
CARDRGPSGANVLTF
>NA|TRBV2|TRBJ2-3
CASRPAGGLTDTQYF
>once|TRBV30|TRBJ2-5
CAWSSGPRAQYF
>NA|TRBV7-9|TRBJ2-7
CASSRRDTYEQYF
>once|TRBV5-1|TRBJ2-3
CASRDGTGMKDTQYF
>NA|TRBV5-1|TRBJ2-5
CASSKDRFQETQYF
>few|TRBV6-5|TRBJ2-7
CASSEIGRVYEQYF
>NA|TRBV5-1|TRBJ2-7
CASSFMGYEQYF